Reported below is one TCR beta chain. The source of the sample is a study of cytomegalovirus exposure and HLA in healthy donors. PCR employed 60 Vbeta and 13 Jbeta primers. The data were produced by immunoSEQ multiplex PCR, yet TCRdb's version contains in-frame clones alone and is incomplete. Of about 69,000 clones detected, about 70% appear once; the ten largest clones hold approximately 11%. With 1 base clipped from V and 12 bases from J, the junction kept 12 bases outside the gene matches. CDR1 is SGHVS and CDR2 is FNYEAQ in the germline V gene. This CDR3 contains 15 residues. The gene calls are TRBV7-6 and TRBJ2-1; 7 bases map to TRBD1. The receptor's source is a woman aged 25 to 45 in good health and CMV-seronegative. Material: PBMCs. CDR3 DNA: TGTGCCAGCAGCTTAGAACGACGAAGGGCAGGGGGGCAGTTCTTC. This gives the protein CASSLERRRAGGQFF.